This T cell receptor beta chain was documented in a study of blood T cell repertoires in COVID-19 (dated by TCRdb to about 2020). Context from the whole study: Collaborator samples came from the United States, Italy and Spain and covered acute and convalescent phases of COVID-19. The prospective study material was composed of cDNA or gDNA derived from T cells, B-cell-depleted T cells, or PBMCs. The dataset comprised deeply sampled blood TCRbeta repertoires from subjects exposed to, actively infected with, or recovered from COVID-19. A freely available public database, intended as a resource for researchers studying the immune response to SARS-CoV-2, is where the repertoires were released. The samples were drawn from the first 160 participants of the ongoing ImmuneRACE study and from 950 to 1,500 subjects provided by 6 global collaborators. Nearly every sample came with metadata listing a de-identified subject ID, COVID-19 status, age in years and sex. Where available, HLA class I and class II types were obtained from metadata supplied by the sample provider rather than from assay-based typing.

TCRbeta CDR3 regions were amplified from genomic DNA by means of the immunoSEQ Assay, a bias-controlled multiplex PCR. The paper's processing steps were these. Within the assay, amplification of reference gene primers was used to estimate how many nucleated cells each sample contained. To quantify the absolute abundance of each unique TCRbeta CDR3 rearrangement, sequence reads were collapsed and filtered. For each sample, productive Simpson clonality was calculated by taking the square root of Simpson's diversity index across productive rearrangements. TCRdb mirrors the immuneACCESS table, restricted to in-frame sequences. Some clones are absent from its copies; in checked studies, under half trace to an unresolved V gene, and the reason for the others is unknown. The V and J calls and clone size are taken from that table; D and trimming were inferred from the DNA. The sample yields 140,000 to 150,000 clones; more than 75% were counted once. The ten most abundant clones make up 0.95% to 1.5% of the sample.

For this clone: The target of this receptor is not known. No per-base quality is available; no much larger clone lies one base away.

General conclusions and limits of the study: Clinical and demographic metadata were provided uncurated, with the amount varying by source and participant.

Participants in the prospective study were aged about 18 to 100 years, lived in 20 to 25 United States geographic areas, and enrolled through a virtual design. Cohort assignment in the prospective study relied on participant-reported clinical history from a screening survey and a study questionnaire. Mobile phlebotomists in the prospective study collected whole blood, serum and a nasopharyngeal or oropharyngeal swab from every participant. Over an approximately 2-month period, participants in the prospective study had the option of providing additional blood draws and questionnaires. Before DNA extraction, blood samples from the prospective study were shipped at room temperature or frozen. V loses 9 bases of germline sequence and J loses 2 bases, and the interval between the two ends is 18 bases. The CDR3 runs 15 amino acids, cysteine and phenylalanine included. Of all the DNA, just the CDR3 is kept, 45 bases in frame from base 1. CDR1 MGHRA and CDR2 YSYEKL were looked up in the germline V gene.

Sequencing input: PBMCs or T cells enriched from blood (not recorded which). The receptor was derived from a woman aged 30 to 39 with acute COVID-19. The chain employs TRBV4-1 and TRBJ2-3; a confident D gene designation cannot be given. This receptor carries the CDR3 CASSYREEYTDTQYF. The DNA sequence is as follows: TGCGCCAGTTCCTACCGTGAAGAATACACAGATACGCAGTATTTT.